The rows below give T cell receptor beta chains drawn from one sample of a study of beta chain features in type 1 diabetes. The data were produced by immunoSEQ multiplex PCR, yet TCRdb's version contains in-frame clones alone and is incomplete. The sample records about 160,000 clones, 7.8% being singletons. The sample was central memory CD4+ T cells from blood. The receptor source for this set is a woman between 35 and 50 years old with type 1 diabetes. Both conserved end residues are part of each CDR3. Each record gives: V gene, clone size, D gene, J gene, CDR3 length, CDR3 DNA, CDR3 protein. The D gene is left open where the match is weak. Not every row has a clone size; where given, it reads once, few, many or a size class.

v_gene: TRBV13; abundance: many; d_gene: .; j_gene: TRBJ2-7; len: 14; CDR3nt: TGTGCCAGCAGCTTAGGGACAGGAGCTGGTGAGCAGTACTTC; CDR3aa: CASSLGTGAGEQYF
v_gene: TRBV19; abundance: .; d_gene: TRBD2; j_gene: TRBJ2-1; len: 16; CDR3nt: TGTGCCAGTAGTTTTCGGACTAGCTACTCCTACAATGAGCAGTTCTTC; CDR3aa: CASSFRTSYSYNEQFF
v_gene: TRBV11-1; abundance: few; d_gene: .; j_gene: TRBJ2-5; len: 13; CDR3nt: TGTGCCAGCAGCTTTCTCCCAGGGGACACCCAGTACTTC; CDR3aa: CASSFLPGDTQYF
v_gene: TRBV9; abundance: few; d_gene: .; j_gene: TRBJ1-1; len: 15; CDR3nt: TGTGCCAGCAGCCCGAATCGGGGGGCGATCACTGAAGCTTTCTTT; CDR3aa: CASSPNRGAITEAFF
v_gene: TRBV28; abundance: many; d_gene: .; j_gene: TRBJ2-6; len: 16; CDR3nt: TGTGCCAGCAGTTCGGGGGACAGCTCTGGGGCCAACGTCCTGACTTTC; CDR3aa: CASSSGDSSGANVLTF
v_gene: TRBV9; abundance: .; d_gene: TRBD1; j_gene: TRBJ2-1; len: 12; CDR3nt: TGTGCCAGCAGCCTACAGGGGAATGAGCAGTTCTTC; CDR3aa: CASSLQGNEQFF
v_gene: TRBV18; abundance: few; d_gene: TRBD2; j_gene: TRBJ2-7; len: 15; CDR3nt: TGTGCCAGCTCACCACCGGCTAGCGGGAGCCACGAGCAGTACTTC; CDR3aa: CASSPPASGSHEQYF
v_gene: TRBV30; abundance: .; d_gene: TRBD2; j_gene: TRBJ2-7; len: 15; CDR3nt: TGTGCCTGGAGTGTACAAGCGGGAGGGCCCAACGAGCAGTACTTC; CDR3aa: CAWSVQAGGPNEQYF
v_gene: TRBV14; abundance: many; d_gene: TRBD1; j_gene: TRBJ2-7; len: 14; CDR3nt: TGTGCCAGCAGCCAACGGACAGGGCGGTACGAGCAGTACTTC; CDR3aa: CASSQRTGRYEQYF
v_gene: TRBV5-1; abundance: .; d_gene: .; j_gene: TRBJ2-5; len: 15; CDR3nt: TGCGCCAGCAGCTGGGACACTCTGGGCGGAGAGACCCAGTACTTC; CDR3aa: CASSWDTLGGETQYF
v_gene: TRBV7-6; abundance: few; d_gene: .; j_gene: TRBJ2-6; len: 14; CDR3nt: TGTGCCAGCAGCTCCCAAACTGGGGCCAACGTCCTGACTTTC; CDR3aa: CASSSQTGANVLTF